This T cell receptor (beta chain) was profiled in a study of OX40 agonist ivuxolimab in advanced cancers. Study-level background: Ivuxolimab, which is an agonistic anti-OX40 (CD134) antibody, was administered to the patients. Three patients, one with hepatocellular carcinoma and two with cutaneous melanoma, achieved partial responses. Broader study findings: Compared with CD4+, CD8+ T cells on average had more expanded clones.

In regard to this clone: Its antigen remains unidentified.

Produced via immunoSEQ multiplex PCR; TCRdb's table is partial and in-frame only. The sample lists about 96,000 clones; about 80% were seen once. This CDR3 has 16 amino acids. CDR1 is SGHRS, CDR2 YFSETQ, per germline. With 4 bases removed from V and 0 bases from J, the gap between germline ends came to 16 bases. Blood draws occurred at baseline, cycle 4 day 1, and cycle 7 day 1. The source is an adult with an advanced solid tumor such as melanoma, head and neck, liver or kidney cancer. This sequence joins TRBV5-1 and TRBJ1-2; possible D gene TRBD1, 5 bases. The specimen was CD4+ or CD8+ T cells sorted from blood, collected in a trial of the OX40 agonist ivuxolimab. DNA of the CDR3: TGCGCCAGCAGCCCGTACACCCAGGGAGCTAACTATGGCTACACCTTC. It translates to CASSPYTQGANYGYTF.